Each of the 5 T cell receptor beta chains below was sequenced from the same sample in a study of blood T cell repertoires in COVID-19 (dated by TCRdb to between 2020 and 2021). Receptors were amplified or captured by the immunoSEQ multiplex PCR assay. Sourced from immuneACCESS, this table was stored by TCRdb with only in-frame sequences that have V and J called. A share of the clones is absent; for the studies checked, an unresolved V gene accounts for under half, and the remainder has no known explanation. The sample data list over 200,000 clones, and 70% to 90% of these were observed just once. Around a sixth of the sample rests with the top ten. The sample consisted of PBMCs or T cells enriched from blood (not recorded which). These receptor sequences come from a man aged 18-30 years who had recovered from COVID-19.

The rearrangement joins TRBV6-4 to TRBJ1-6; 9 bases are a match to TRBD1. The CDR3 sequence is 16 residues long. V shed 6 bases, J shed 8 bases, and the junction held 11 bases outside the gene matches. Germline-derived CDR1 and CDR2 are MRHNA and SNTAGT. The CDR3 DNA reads TGTGCCAGCAGCCTTGGCTCCGGGACAGGGTATTCACCCCTCCACTTT. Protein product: CASSLGSGTGYSPLHF.

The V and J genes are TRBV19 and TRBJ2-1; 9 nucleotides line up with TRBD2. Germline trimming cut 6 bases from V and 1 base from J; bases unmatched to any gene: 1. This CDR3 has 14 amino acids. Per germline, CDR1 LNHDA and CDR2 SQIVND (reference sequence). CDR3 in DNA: TGTGCCAGTAGCCTAGCGGGATCCTACAATGAGCAGTTCTTC. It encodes CASSLAGSYNEQFF.

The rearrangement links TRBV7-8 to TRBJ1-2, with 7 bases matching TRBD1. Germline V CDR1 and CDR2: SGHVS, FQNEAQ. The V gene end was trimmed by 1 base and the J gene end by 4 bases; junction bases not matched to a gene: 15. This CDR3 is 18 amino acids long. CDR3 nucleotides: TGTGCCAGCAGCTTAGTTCGACAGGGCCCTGGTTGGGGCTATGGCTACACCTTC. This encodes CASSLVRQGPGWGYGYTF.

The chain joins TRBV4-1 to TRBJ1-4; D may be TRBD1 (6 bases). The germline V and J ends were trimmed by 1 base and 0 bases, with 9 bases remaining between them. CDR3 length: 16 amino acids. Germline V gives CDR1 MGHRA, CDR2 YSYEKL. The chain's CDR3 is CASSQARTATNEKLFF. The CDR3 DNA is TGCGCCAGCAGCCAAGCCCGGACAGCAACTAATGAAAAACTGTTTTTT.

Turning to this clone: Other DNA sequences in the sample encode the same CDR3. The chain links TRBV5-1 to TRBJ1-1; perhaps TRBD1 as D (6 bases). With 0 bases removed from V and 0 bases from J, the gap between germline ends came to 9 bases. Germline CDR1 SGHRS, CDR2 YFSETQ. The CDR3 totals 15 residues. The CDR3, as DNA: TGCGCCAGCAGCTTGGTTCAGGGGATGAACACTGAAGCTTTCTTT. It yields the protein CASSLVQGMNTEAFF.